This T cell receptor beta chain emerged from a study of blood T cell repertoires in COVID-19. Assay: immunoSEQ multiplex PCR; the TCRdb copy retains only in-frame clones and omits some. The sample yields 200,000 to 250,000 clones, more than 80% seen once. CDR1 SGHAT and CDR2 FQNNGV come from the germline V gene. V lost 5 bases to trimming and J lost 4 bases; unmatched junction nucleotides: 5. This CDR3 is built from 14 residues. The sample consisted of peripheral blood. The clonotype comes from a woman between 25 and 40 years old with COVID-19, enrolled during active disease. The chain joins TRBV11-2 to TRBJ1-2, with TRBD1 matching 9 bases. The DNA for the CDR3 is TGTGCCAGCAGCCCTTCGACAGGGGGCTATGGCTACACCTTC. This sequence encodes CASSPSTGGYGYTF.